Following are 5 T cell receptor beta chains from one sample sequenced in a study of breast tumors, draining lymph nodes, adjacent tissues listed by TCRdb under 2016. Library method: multiplex PCR. The run used an Illumina HiSeq 2000. TCRdb reprocessed the public reads (quality trimming at Q25 with fastp, clone calling with MiXCR) and kept in-frame beta chains. Every entry covers one CDR3 protein and lists the most common genes and DNA from its rows. In all, the sample holds approximately 250,000 distinct CDR3 sequences, and less than 40% of those were seen once. The biggest ten clones account for 3% to 4.5% of the sample. The lymph node samples were taken from the axillary draining lymph nodes of breast cancer patients. The specimen was axillary lymph node tissue. All receptors derive from a female donor with breast cancer. Some clones in this sample may be carry-over from other donors' samples.

This clonotype was counted at least ten times. The chain recombines TRBV12-5 with TRBJ1-4; D unresolved. This CDR3 is built from 15 residues. Trimming removed 0 bases from V and 6 bases from J, with 11 bases in between. Germline values: CDR1 LGHNT, CDR2 FRNRAP. The DNA of the CDR3 is TGTGCTAGTGGTTTGGTAATACGTGGCTATGAAAAACTGTTTTTT. Translated: CASGLVIRGYEKLFF. Full variable domain (rest looked up from reference TRBV12-5 and TRBJ1-4): DARVTQTPRHKVTEMGQEVTMRCQPILGHNTVFWYRQTMMQGLELLAYFRNRAPLDDSGMPKDRFSAEMPDATLATLKIQPSEPRDSAVYFCASGLVIRGYEKLFFGSGTQLSVL.

This clonotype appeared many times. The chain has TRBV20-1 and TRBJ1-2; 7 nucleotides align to TRBD1. Germline values: CDR1 DFQATT, CDR2 SNEGSKA (reference sequence). V shed 2 bases, J shed 5 bases, and the junction held 5 bases outside the gene matches. The CDR3 spans 13 residues. The CDR3: CSARKGATYGYTF. The CDR3 DNA reads TGCAGTGCTAGAAAGGGGGCTACGTATGGCTACACCTTC.

This rearrangement joins TRBV3-1 to TRBJ1-2; TRBD1 might be the D (5 bases). The V end lost 0 bases, the J end lost 6 bases, and 11 bases lay between the germline ends. CDR3 length: 14 residues. Germline-derived CDR1 and CDR2 are LGHDT and YNNKEL (reference sequence). The CDR3, as DNA: TGTGCCAGCAGCCAAGATGAGGGGTTCGATGGCTACACCTTC. It encodes CASSQDEGFDGYTF.

As concerns this clonotype: A much bigger clone sits one base away, suggesting this may be a read error. This chain joins TRBV11-2 and TRBJ2-1; no firm D call. CDR3 length: 10 residues. CDR1 is SGHAT, CDR2 FQNNGV, per germline. The DNA of the CDR3 is TGTGTCAGCAGCCGTAATGGACAGTTCTTC. It translates to CVSSRNGQFF.

This clonotype was seen ten or more times. The V gene is TRBV7-9, the J gene TRBJ2-7, with 9 positions matching TRBD1. The ends lost 4 bases at V and 4 bases at J; junction bases unmatched: 5. This CDR3 contains 14 residues. The germline gives CDR1 SEHNR, CDR2 FQNEAQ (reference sequence). The CDR3 protein is CASSSGTGRYEQYF. The CDR3 nucleotides are TGTGCCAGCAGCTCCGGGACAGGGAGATACGAGCAGTACTTC.